These 13 T cell receptor beta chains originate from one sample sequenced in a study of blood T cell repertoires in COVID-19. Repertoires were generated with immunoSEQ multiplex PCR, while TCRdb's copy carries only in-frame clones and drops some. The sample holds about 71,000 clones; roughly 80% are singletons and the top ten take 5.5% to 8%. The sequenced sample consisted of peripheral blood. The source of these receptors is a man aged 25-45 years with COVID-19, enrolled during active disease.

The V call is TRBV9, the J call TRBJ1-6; no reliable D call. The CDR3 is 15 residues long. V gave up 0 bases and J gave up 10 bases, with 14 bases separating them. CDR1 is SGDLS and CDR2 is YYNGEE in the germline V gene. This chain's CDR3 is CASSVDGRAQSPLHF. The CDR3 coding sequence is TGTGCCAGCAGCGTAGATGGGAGGGCCCAATCACCCCTCCACTTT.

The chain has TRBV5-4 and TRBJ2-7, with 8 positions matching TRBD2. The CDR3 is made up of 14 amino acids. The V gene end was trimmed by 2 bases and the J gene end by 4 bases; junction bases not matched to a gene: 5. Germline values: CDR1 SGHNT, CDR2 YYREEE (reference sequence). The CDR3 loop is CASSFNGGGYEQYF. For the CDR3, the DNA is TGTGCCAGCAGCTTTAACGGGGGGGGGTACGAGCAGTACTTC.

This clone was detected only a few times. The rearrangement links TRBV9 to TRBJ2-7, with D hard to call. V was shortened by 1 base and J by 0 bases, with 11 bases between the two germline ends. The germline CDR1 and CDR2 sequences are SGDLS and YYNGEE. The CDR3 contains 15 residues. The CDR3 DNA reads TGTGCCAGCAGCGTAAACCCAGTCAACTCCTACGAGCAGTACTTC. Translated: CASSVNPVNSYEQYF.

This sequence joins TRBV5-1 and TRBJ1-5; a possible D gene is TRBD1 (6 bases). Germline CDR1 and CDR2: SGHRS and YFSETQ. Trimming shortened V by 0 bases and J by 6 bases, and 13 bases separated the two germline ends. CDR3 size: 15 residues. CDR3 sequence: CASSLEGGRGQPQHF. The CDR3 DNA reads as TGCGCCAGCAGCTTGGAAGGGGGACGGGGTCAGCCCCAGCATTTT.

The chain joins TRBV15 to TRBJ1-1; D is ambiguous. CDR3 length: 12 amino acids. The germline V gene has CDR1 LNHNV and CDR2 YYDKDF (reference sequence). V was shortened by 3 bases and J by 3 bases, with 5 bases between the two germline ends. CDR3 loop: CATSREYTEAFF. The CDR3 DNA reads TGTGCCACCAGCAGGGAGTACACTGAAGCTTTCTTT.

The chain uses TRBV3-1 (or the pseudogene TRBV3-2) and TRBJ2-7; 7 nucleotides match TRBD1. There are 14 residues in the CDR3. With 3 bases clipped from V and 1 base from J, the junction kept 3 bases outside the gene matches. The V gene's germline CDR1 is LGHDT and CDR2 YNNKEL (reference sequence). The chain's CDR3 is CASSHGTASYEQYF. The CDR3, as DNA: TGTGCCAGCAGCCACGGGACAGCTTCCTACGAGCAGTACTTC.

This CDR3 is CASSPSQGVGGELFF. The CDR3 DNA reads as TGTGCCAGCAGCCCGTCACAGGGGGTGGGCGGGGAGCTGTTTTTT. The rearrangement uses TRBV7-2 and TRBJ2-2; 8 positions match TRBD1. Germline lookup yields CDR1 SGHTA and CDR2 FQGNSA. V dropped 5 bases and J dropped 7; count of bases not matched to a gene: 9. The CDR3 consists of 15 residues.

The V gene is TRBV6-6, the J gene TRBJ1-3; D is possibly TRBD1 (6 bases). Looked up from germline, CDR1 is MNHNY and CDR2 is SVGAGI (reference sequence). Trimming cost V 5 bases and J 0 bases, with 11 bases left between them. There are 15 residues in the CDR3. CDR3 DNA: TGTGCCAGCAGTAACAGGGTGCTCTCTGGAAACACCATATATTTT. Translated, it gives CASSNRVLSGNTIYF.

CDR3 DNA: TGTGCCTGGAGTGAGGCCAGGGTAACCCAGCAGGGTGAAAAACTGTTTTTT. It is translated as CAWSEARVTQQGEKLFF. V is TRBV30 and J is TRBJ1-4; possibly TRBD1 for D (5 bases). The CDR3 has 17 residues. Per the germline V gene, CDR1 is GTSNPN and CDR2 is SVGIG (reference sequence). Trimming stripped 1 base from V and 7 bases from J, with 22 bases between.

This clone occurred once. Here the CDR3 DNA reads TGTGCCAGCAGTTTATATTTACAGAGCAGCACCGGGGAGCTGTTTTTT. This codes for CASSLYLQSSTGELFF. This rearrangement joins TRBV27 to TRBJ2-2; no firm D call. The CDR3 has 16 residues. Germline-derived CDR1 and CDR2 are MNHEY and SMNVEV (reference sequence). The V gene lost 1 base and the J gene lost 4 bases, with 13 bases spanning the gap.

This chain links TRBV5-1 with TRBJ1-2, with 8 bases lining up with TRBD1. This CDR3 is 13 amino acids long. The junction had 7 bases not matched to a gene; V was cut back by 4 bases and J by 8 bases. The germline V gene has CDR1 SGHRS and CDR2 YFSETQ. CDR3 in DNA: TGCGCCAGCAGCGATCGGACAGGGAAAGGCTACACCTTC. Amino acids: CASSDRTGKGYTF. Variable domain in full (rest from reference TRBV5-1 and TRBJ1-2): KAGVTQTPRYLIKTRGQQVTLSCSPISGHRSVSWYQQTPGQGLQFLFEYFSETQRNKGNFPGRFSGRQFSNSRSEMNVSTLELGDSALYLCASSDRTGKGYTFGSGTRLTVV.

As DNA, the CDR3 is TGTGCCAGCAGCTTCACCACAGGGGTCCATGAGCAGTTCTTC. Translation: CASSFTTGVHEQFF. V usage is TRBV11-2 and J usage is TRBJ2-1, with TRBD1 matching over 7 bases. Trimming took 3 bases from V and 8 from J; bases not matched to a gene: 7. This CDR3 has 14 residues. Germline lookup yields CDR1 SGHAT and CDR2 FQNNGV.

This clone has just a few counts. The chain joins TRBV7-9 to TRBJ1-1, with 10 bases fitting TRBD1. With V trimmed by 5 bases and J by 4 bases, 4 bases remained unmatched. Per germline, CDR1 SEHNR and CDR2 FQNEAQ (reference sequence). The CDR3 runs 14 residues. DNA for the CDR3: TGTGCCAGCAGCCCGGACAGGGGGTCCACTGAAGCTTTCTTT. Residues: CASSPDRGSTEAFF.